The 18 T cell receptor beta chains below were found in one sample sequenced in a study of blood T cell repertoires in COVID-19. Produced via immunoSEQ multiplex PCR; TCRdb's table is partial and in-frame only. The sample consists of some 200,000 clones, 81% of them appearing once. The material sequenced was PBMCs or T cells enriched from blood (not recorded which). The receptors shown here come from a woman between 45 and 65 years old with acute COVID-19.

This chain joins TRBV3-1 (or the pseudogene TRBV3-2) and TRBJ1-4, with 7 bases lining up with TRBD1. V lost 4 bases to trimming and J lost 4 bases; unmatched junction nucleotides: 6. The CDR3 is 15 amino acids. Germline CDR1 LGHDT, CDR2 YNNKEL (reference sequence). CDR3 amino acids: CASSRGGQINEKLFF. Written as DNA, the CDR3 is TGTGCCAGCAGCCGAGGGGGACAGATTAATGAAAAACTGTTTTTT.

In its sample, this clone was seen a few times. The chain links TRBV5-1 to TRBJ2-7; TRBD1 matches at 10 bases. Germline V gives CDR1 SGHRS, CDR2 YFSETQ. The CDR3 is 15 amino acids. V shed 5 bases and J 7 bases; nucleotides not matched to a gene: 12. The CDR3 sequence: CASRPPGTGEGEQYF. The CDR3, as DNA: TGCGCCAGCAGGCCCCCCGGGACAGGGGAGGGGGAGCAGTACTTC.

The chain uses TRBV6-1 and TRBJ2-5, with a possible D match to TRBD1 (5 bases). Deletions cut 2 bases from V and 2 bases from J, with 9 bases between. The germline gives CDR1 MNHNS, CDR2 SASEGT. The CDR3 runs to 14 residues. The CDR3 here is CASSEQGSQETQYF. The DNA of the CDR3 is TGTGCCAGCAGTGAACAGGGATCTCAAGAGACCCAGTACTTC.

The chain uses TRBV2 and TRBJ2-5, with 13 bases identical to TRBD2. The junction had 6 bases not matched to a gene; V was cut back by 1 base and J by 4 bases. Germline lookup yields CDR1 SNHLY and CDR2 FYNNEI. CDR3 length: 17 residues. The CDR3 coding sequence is TGTGCCAGCAGTGAAGGATTACTAGCGGGGGGGCTAGAGACCCAGTACTTC. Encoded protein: CASSEGLLAGGLETQYF.

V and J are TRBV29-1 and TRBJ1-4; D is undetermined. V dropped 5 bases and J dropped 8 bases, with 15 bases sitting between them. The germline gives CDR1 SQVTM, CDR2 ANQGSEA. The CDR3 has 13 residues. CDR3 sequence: CSVRFGLEEKLFF. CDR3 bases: TGCAGCGTTCGATTCGGTTTGGAGGAAAAACTGTTTTTT.

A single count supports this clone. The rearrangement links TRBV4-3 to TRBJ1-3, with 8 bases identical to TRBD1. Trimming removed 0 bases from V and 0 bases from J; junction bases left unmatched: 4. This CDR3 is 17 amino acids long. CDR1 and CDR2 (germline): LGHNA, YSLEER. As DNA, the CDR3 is TGCGCCAGCAGCCAAGAGGGACAGGTCCTCTCTGGAAACACCATATATTTT. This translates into CASSQEGQVLSGNTIYF.

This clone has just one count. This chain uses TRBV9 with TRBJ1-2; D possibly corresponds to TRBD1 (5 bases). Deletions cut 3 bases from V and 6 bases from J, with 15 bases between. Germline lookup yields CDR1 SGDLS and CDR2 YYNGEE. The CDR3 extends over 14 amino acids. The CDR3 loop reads CASSAQGGRDGYTF. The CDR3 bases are TGTGCCAGCAGCGCGCAGGGAGGTCGAGATGGCTACACCTTC.

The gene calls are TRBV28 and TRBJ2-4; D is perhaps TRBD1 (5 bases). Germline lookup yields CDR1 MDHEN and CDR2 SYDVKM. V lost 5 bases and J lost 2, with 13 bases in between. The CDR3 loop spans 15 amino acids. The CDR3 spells CASSPRKGSKNIQYF. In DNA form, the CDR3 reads TGTGCCAGCAGTCCGAGGAAGGGGTCCAAAAACATTCAGTACTTC.

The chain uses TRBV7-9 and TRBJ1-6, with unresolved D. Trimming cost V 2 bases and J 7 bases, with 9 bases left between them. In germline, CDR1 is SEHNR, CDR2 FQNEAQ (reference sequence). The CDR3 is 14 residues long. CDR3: CASSLSGRNSPLHF. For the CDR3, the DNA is TGTGCCAGCAGCTTATCGGGGAGAAATTCACCCCTCCACTTT.

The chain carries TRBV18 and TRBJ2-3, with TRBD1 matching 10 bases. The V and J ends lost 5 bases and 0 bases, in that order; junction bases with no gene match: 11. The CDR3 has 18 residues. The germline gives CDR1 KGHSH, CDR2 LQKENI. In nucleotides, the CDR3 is TGTGCCAGCTCAAGGCTTGGGACAGGGGAAATTAGCACAGATACGCAGTATTTT. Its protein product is CASSRLGTGEISTDTQYF.

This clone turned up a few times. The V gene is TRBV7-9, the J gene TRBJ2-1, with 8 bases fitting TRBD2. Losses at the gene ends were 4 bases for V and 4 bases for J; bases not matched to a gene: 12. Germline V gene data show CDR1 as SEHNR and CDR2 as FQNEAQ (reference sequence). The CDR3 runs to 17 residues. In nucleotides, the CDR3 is TGTGCCAGCAGCTGGGGACTAGTGGGTCTCTTGTACAATGAGCAGTTCTTC. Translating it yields CASSWGLVGLLYNEQFF. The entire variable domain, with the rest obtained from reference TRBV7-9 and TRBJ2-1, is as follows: DTGVSQNPRHKITKRGQNVTFRCDPISEHNRLYWYRQTLGQGPEFLTYFQNEAQLEKSRLLSDRFSAERPKGSFSTLEIQRTEQGDSAMYLCASSWGLVGLLYNEQFFGPGTRLTVL.

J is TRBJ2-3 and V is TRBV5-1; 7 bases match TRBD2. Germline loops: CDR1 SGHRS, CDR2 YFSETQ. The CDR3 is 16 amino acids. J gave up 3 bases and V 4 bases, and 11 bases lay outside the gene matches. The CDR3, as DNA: TGCGCCAGCAGCCCTACCGCGGGGGTTGGGACAGATACGCAGTATTTT. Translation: CASSPTAGVGTDTQYF.

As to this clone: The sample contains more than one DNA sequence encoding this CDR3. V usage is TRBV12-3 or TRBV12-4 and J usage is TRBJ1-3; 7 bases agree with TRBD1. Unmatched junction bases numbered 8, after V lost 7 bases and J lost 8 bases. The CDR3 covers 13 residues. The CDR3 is CASNTAGGYTIYF. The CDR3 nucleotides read TGTGCCAGCAATACCGCAGGGGGATACACCATATATTTT.

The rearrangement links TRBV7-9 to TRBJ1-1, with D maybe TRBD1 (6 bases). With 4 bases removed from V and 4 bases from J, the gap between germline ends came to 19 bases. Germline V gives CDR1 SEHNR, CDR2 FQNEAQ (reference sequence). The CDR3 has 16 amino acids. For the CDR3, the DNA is TGTGCCAGCAGCTCCTATCACAGGGTTTTAGGCACTGAAGCTTTCTTT. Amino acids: CASSSYHRVLGTEAFF.

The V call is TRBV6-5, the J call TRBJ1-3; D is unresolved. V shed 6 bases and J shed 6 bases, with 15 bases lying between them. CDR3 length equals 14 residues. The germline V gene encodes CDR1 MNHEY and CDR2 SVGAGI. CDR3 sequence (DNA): TGTGCCAGCAGGAGCGGAGGGATGGAAAACACCATATATTTT. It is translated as CASRSGGMENTIYF.

The CDR3: CASSASVYEQYF. Written as DNA, the CDR3 is TGTGCCAGCAGCGCCAGTGTCTACGAGCAGTACTTC. This chain links TRBV5-5 with TRBJ2-7, with unresolved D. V lost 4 bases, J lost 3 bases, and 8 bases lay in between. Per the germline V gene, CDR1 is SGHKS and CDR2 is YYEKEE (reference sequence). The CDR3 is 12 residues long.

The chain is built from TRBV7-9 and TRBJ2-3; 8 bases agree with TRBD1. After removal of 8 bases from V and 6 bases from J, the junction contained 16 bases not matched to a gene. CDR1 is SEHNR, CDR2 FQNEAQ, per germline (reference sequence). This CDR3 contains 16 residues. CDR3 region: CASRRAQDRVGDTQYF. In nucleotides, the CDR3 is TGTGCCAGCCGTAGAGCTCAGGACAGGGTTGGGGATACGCAGTATTTT. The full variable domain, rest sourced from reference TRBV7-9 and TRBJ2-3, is DTGVSQNPRHKITKRGQNVTFRCDPISEHNRLYWYRQTLGQGPEFLTYFQNEAQLEKSRLLSDRFSAERPKGSFSTLEIQRTEQGDSAMYLCASRRAQDRVGDTQYFGPGTRLTVL.

CDR3 sequence: CASSQDRIMSYEQYF. The CDR3 region has the DNA TGTGCCAGCAGCCAGGACAGGATCATGTCCTACGAGCAGTACTTC. The chain links TRBV7-2 to TRBJ2-7; 7 bases match TRBD1. The length of the CDR3 is 15 residues. V gave up 5 bases and J gave up 1 base; unmatched junction bases: 8. CDR1 is SGHTA, CDR2 FQGNSA, per germline.